The clone carrying this T cell receptor (beta chain) has more than one count but fewer than ten. The sample's time point: after neoadjuvant nivolumab, at surgical resection. Data came from immunoSEQ multiplex PCR; TCRdb stores just in-frame clones and leaves some out. The sample holds approximately 45,000 clones, about three quarters seen once. The data stem from a study of neoadjuvant anti-PD-1 for oral cavity cancer. This CDR3 spans 15 amino acids. V gave up 5 bases and J gave up 0 bases, with 11 bases separating them. Germline CDR1 reads SEHNR; CDR2 reads FQNEAQ (reference sequence). Sequencing used PBMCs, obtained after nivolumab (anti-PD-1) treatment. The chain links TRBV7-9 to TRBJ1-3; the D gene is possibly TRBD1 (5 bases). This clonotype was sampled from a person between 35 and 79 years old with oral cavity squamous cell carcinoma. The CDR3 is CASSDTGRSGNTIYF. The CDR3 DNA follows: TGTGCCAGCAGCGACACGGGGCGCTCTGGAAACACCATATATTTT.